Sequencing of this T cell receptor beta chain was carried out in a study of neurological immune-mediated disorders. The V end lost 4 bases, the J end lost 6 bases, and 18 bases lay between the germline ends. The CDR3 has 15 amino acids. From germline, CDR1 is SGHRS and CDR2 YFSETQ. TCRdb passed the 5' RACE reads through MiXCR, listing each CDR3 protein once. Counted here are about 40,000 distinct CDR3 sequences, around 3.1% occurring once; the ten biggest clones make up about 7.8%. Time point in this sample: longitudinal time-point 1 (baseline). The chain is built from TRBV5-1 and TRBJ2-3; tentatively, D is TRBD2 (6 bases). The material sequenced was PBMCs. This clonotype originated in a woman aged 55-75 years with multiple sclerosis. In DNA form, the CDR3 reads TGCGCCAGCAGCATCCCGGGACTGTCAAGGGATACGCAGTATTTT. As protein: CASSIPGLSRDTQYF. The variable domain in full, with the rest retrieved from reference TRBV5-1 and TRBJ2-3, is KAGVTQTPRYLIKTRGQQVTLSCSPISGHRSVSWYQQTPGQGLQFLFEYFSETQRNKGNFPGRFSGRQFSNSRSEMNVSTLELGDSALYLCASSIPGLSRDTQYFGPGTRLTVL.